What follows are 21 T cell receptor beta chains derived from one specimen sequenced in a study of long-term antiretroviral therapy in people with HIV. Survey level was the resolution at which the v3.0 immunoSEQ assay ran. Profiled with immunoSEQ multiplex PCR; TCRdb holds only in-frame clones, not every one. This sample yields fewer than 30,000 clones, of which 95% are seen a single time; around 7.4% belongs to the top ten. The source was unsorted PBMCs, collected 5.3 years after starting antiretroviral therapy. The receptors stem from a man aged 25-45 years with HIV.

Details on this clone: The junction differs from germline at one of its ends, possibly a read error. The chain is built from TRBV7-7 and TRBJ2-1, with 10 bases that match TRBD2. The CDR3 has 15 amino acids. Germline V lookup: CDR1 SSHAT, CDR2 FNYEAQ (reference sequence). The CDR3 DNA sequence: TGTGCTAGCAGCTTAGAGCGGGGGGGCGGCAATGAGCAGTTCTTC. It codes for CASSLERGGGNEQFF.

The V gene is TRBV7-2, the J gene TRBJ2-3; D is unresolved. The CDR3 sequence is 11 residues long. Germline CDR1 and CDR2: SGHTA and FQGNSA. V shed 4 bases and J shed 12 bases, with 11 bases lying between them. The DNA of the CDR3 is TGTGCCAGCAGCTCAACCCCTTCACAGTATTTT. This gives the protein CASSSTPSQYF.

CDR3: CASSGYGTDNQPQHF. As DNA, the CDR3 is TGTGCCAGCAGTGGGTACGGGACAGATAATCAGCCCCAGCATTTT. The chain uses TRBV6-1 and TRBJ1-5; 7 positions match TRBD1. Germline trimming cut 4 bases from V and 4 bases from J; bases unmatched to any gene: 7. CDR1 and CDR2 (germline): MNHNS, SASEGT. The CDR3 totals 15 residues.

The V gene is TRBV11-2, the J gene TRBJ2-5, with 10 nucleotides matching TRBD2. Trimming took 1 base from V and 5 from J; bases not matched to a gene: 7. Germline CDR1 SGHAT, CDR2 FQNNGV. This CDR3 is 16 amino acids long. In nucleotides, the CDR3 is TGTGCCAGCAGCTTAGTAGCTAGCGGGAGTCTCGAGACCCAGTACTTC. Its protein is CASSLVASGSLETQYF.

The rearrangement uses TRBV28 and TRBJ1-5, with 10 bases fitting TRBD1. J gave up 4 bases and V 5 bases, and 8 bases lay outside the gene matches. The CDR3 has 16 amino acids. Germline V CDR1 and CDR2: MDHEN, SYDVKM. CDR3 nucleotides: TGTGCCAGCAGTGAAATCGCGGGACAGGGGAATCAGCCCCAGCATTTT. Translation: CASSEIAGQGNQPQHF.

V usage is TRBV4-1 and J usage is TRBJ2-3; D remains ambiguous. Germline V CDR1 and CDR2: MGHRA, YSYEKL. The CDR3 has 13 amino acids. V lost 0 bases to trimming and J lost 6 bases, with 7 bases between them. CDR3 protein: CASSQDPGDTQYF. The CDR3 DNA sequence: TGCGCCAGCAGCCAAGACCCCGGGGATACGCAGTATTTT.

This rearrangement joins TRBV5-1 to TRBJ2-1; 11 nucleotides match TRBD2. Trimming took 7 bases from V and 10 from J; bases not matched to a gene: 10. The length of the CDR3 is 14 residues. Per the germline V gene, CDR1 is SGHRS and CDR2 is YFSETQ. The CDR3 loop reads CASFSSGGPGEQFF. For the CDR3, the DNA is TGCGCCAGCTTCTCTAGCGGGGGGCCGGGGGAGCAGTTCTTC.

The chain couples TRBV7-8 to TRBJ2-2; D is perhaps TRBD1 or TRBD2 (5 bases each). Germline V gene lookup returns CDR1 SGHVS and CDR2 FQNEAQ. Trimming shortened V by 4 bases and J by 0 bases, and 9 bases separated the two germline ends. The CDR3 spans 15 residues. The CDR3 DNA reads TGTGCCAGCAGCTCTAGGGGACCGAACACCGGGGAGCTGTTTTTT. Its translation is CASSSRGPNTGELFF.

The chain uses TRBV7-8 and TRBJ2-3; 7 positions agree with TRBD2. CDR3 length: 15 amino acids. J gave up 8 bases and V 4 bases, and 12 bases lay outside the gene matches. Per the germline V gene, CDR1 is SGHVS and CDR2 is FQNEAQ. CDR3 sequence (DNA): TGTGCCAGCAGCTCCTCCGGGACTACCAGAAGTACGCAGTATTTT. It codes for CASSSSGTTRSTQYF.

The chain uses TRBV10-1 and TRBJ2-2; D is unresolved. The CDR3 covers 13 residues. Between the trimmed V and J ends, which lost 10 bases and 4 bases, there was a span of 13 bases. The germline V gene encodes CDR1 WNHNN and CDR2 SYGVQD (reference sequence). This CDR3 reads CATRPRFTGELFF. DNA for the CDR3: TGCGCCACCCGGCCGCGTTTCACCGGGGAGCTGTTTTTT.

V usage is TRBV9 and J usage is TRBJ1-2; D unclear. This CDR3 region has 17 residues. With 0 bases removed from V and 4 bases from J, the gap between germline ends came to 19 bases. Germline V gives CDR1 SGDLS, CDR2 YYNGEE. CDR3 region: CASSVDRETVAPYGYTF. The CDR3 nucleotides are TGTGCCAGCAGCGTAGACCGGGAAACGGTAGCTCCCTATGGCTACACCTTC.

This clone was recorded once. This rearrangement joins TRBV7-9 to TRBJ1-2; possibly TRBD1 for D (6 bases). Trimming stripped 1 base from V and 7 bases from J, with 10 bases between. Germline loops: CDR1 SEHNR, CDR2 FQNEAQ (reference sequence). The length of the CDR3 is 13 residues. CDR3 sequence (DNA): TGTGCCAGCAGCTTAGAACAGGGTAGTGGCTACACCTTC. Translated, it gives CASSLEQGSGYTF.

This chain links TRBV29-1 with TRBJ1-2; no definite D call. This CDR3 contains 13 residues. The germline CDR1 and CDR2 sequences are SQVTM and ANQGSEA. The ends were cut back, 2 bases at V and 2 bases at J, with 9 bases in the middle. CDR3 protein: CSVELWRNYGYTF. The CDR3 DNA reads as TGCAGCGTTGAATTATGGAGAAACTATGGCTACACCTTC.

The genes are TRBV2 and TRBJ1-2; D ambiguous. The CDR3 covers 13 residues. Germline V gene data show CDR1 as SNHLY and CDR2 as FYNNEI. Trimming removed 10 bases from V and 1 base from J, with 13 bases in between. CDR3: CANRPDGNYGYTF. The CDR3 DNA follows: TGTGCCAACCGCCCGGACGGTAACTATGGCTACACCTTC.

This chain connects TRBV6-5 to TRBJ1-2, with TRBD1 as a possible D gene (5 bases). With 5 bases removed from V and 1 base from J, the gap between germline ends came to 11 bases. The CDR3 contains 14 residues. Germline CDR1 MNHEY, CDR2 SVGAGI. CDR3: CASSTHRFNYGYTF. In DNA form, the CDR3 reads TGTGCCAGCAGTACCCACAGGTTTAACTATGGCTACACCTTC.

The V and J genes are TRBV7-2 and TRBJ1-6; D unclear. Germline V CDR1 and CDR2: SGHTA, FQGNSA. V was trimmed by 4 bases and J by 3 bases, leaving 13 bases between them. The CDR3 length is 16 residues. CDR3: CASSYTPDYYNSPLHF. The CDR3 DNA reads TGTGCCAGCAGCTATACACCAGATTACTATAATTCACCCCTCCACTTT.

This sequence joins TRBV7-2 and TRBJ1-1, with 9 nucleotides matching TRBD1. After removal of 5 bases from V and 5 bases from J, the junction contained 9 bases not matched to a gene. This CDR3 region has 15 residues. The germline gives CDR1 SGHTA, CDR2 FQGNSA. Here the CDR3 DNA reads TGTGCCAGCAGCCCGCTACAGGGGGCTTGGACTGAAGCTTTCTTT. It is translated as CASSPLQGAWTEAFF. Variable domain in full (rest from reference TRBV7-2 and TRBJ1-1): GAGVSQSPSNKVTEKGKDVELRCDPISGHTALYWYRQSLGQGLEFLIYFQGNSAPDKSGLPSDRFSAERTGGSVSTLTIQRTQQEDSAVYLCASSPLQGAWTEAFFGQGTRLTVV.

The rearrangement uses TRBV11-2 and TRBJ2-3; 14 bases line up with TRBD2. Germline CDR1 and CDR2: SGHAT and FQNNGV. Unmatched junction bases numbered 3, after V lost 5 bases and J lost 5 bases. CDR3 length equals 15 residues. CDR3 sequence reads: CASSPGTSGGDTQYF. Written as DNA, the CDR3 is TGTGCCAGCAGCCCAGGGACTAGCGGGGGAGATACGCAGTATTTT. The full variable domain, its missing parts supplied by reference TRBV11-2 and TRBJ2-3, is EAGVAQSPRYKIIEKRQSVAFWCNPISGHATLYWYQQILGQGPKLLIQFQNNGVVDDSQLPKDRFSAERLKGVDSTLKIQPAKLEDSAVYLCASSPGTSGGDTQYFGPGTRLTVL.

The chain links TRBV28 to TRBJ1-4, with 9 bases that match TRBD1. The CDR3 spans 15 residues. Germline assignment: CDR1 MDHEN and CDR2 SYDVKM. J gave up 6 bases and V 6 bases, and 8 bases lay outside the gene matches. The CDR3 region has the DNA TGTGCCAGCAGAGGGGGGACAGGGTGGCATGAAAAACTGTTTTTT. Its translation: CASRGGTGWHEKLFF.

J is TRBJ2-7 and V is TRBV28; D is possibly TRBD1 (6 bases). CDR1 is MDHEN, CDR2 SYDVKM, per germline. The CDR3 is made up of 14 amino acids. Trimming left V 6 bases short and J 4 bases short, with 16 bases between. The DNA for the CDR3 is TGTGCCAGCAGCCCTACAGGGTTTCAGTACGAGCAGTACTTC. Translation gives CASSPTGFQYEQYF.

The J gene is TRBJ2-7, the V gene TRBV5-5, with unresolved D. V dropped 0 bases and J dropped 3 bases, with 22 bases sitting between them. The V gene's germline CDR1 is SGHKS and CDR2 YYEKEE (reference sequence). The CDR3 totals 18 residues. This chain's CDR3 is CASSLADLNKIGGYEQYF. The DNA of the CDR3 is TGTGCCAGCAGCTTGGCCGATTTAAACAAGATAGGCGGCTACGAGCAGTACTTC.